Below, 17 T cell receptor beta chains from the same sample are listed, as sequenced in a study of cytomegalovirus exposure and HLA in healthy donors. The repertoire was sequenced with immunoSEQ multiplex PCR; TCRdb's copy has only in-frame clones and lacks some. The sample contains about 150,000 clones, around nine tenths of which appear only once. The sequencing sample was made of PBMCs. The receptor source for this set is a young woman in good health and CMV-seropositive.

V and J are TRBV6-6 and TRBJ2-1; possibly TRBD1 for D (5 bases). Trimming cost V 0 bases and J 5 bases, with 8 bases left between them. CDR1 is MNHNY and CDR2 is SVGAGI in the germline V gene (reference sequence). This CDR3 has 14 amino acids. The chain's CDR3 is CASSYSDRDNEQFF. Here the CDR3 DNA reads TGTGCCAGCAGTTACTCAGACAGAGACAATGAGCAGTTCTTC.

The chain couples TRBV18 to TRBJ2-1; TRBD1 matches at 9 bases. This CDR3 contains 16 residues. Losses at the gene ends were 2 bases for V and 2 bases for J; bases not matched to a gene: 4. The germline V gene encodes CDR1 KGHSH and CDR2 LQKENI. CDR3 nucleotides: TGTGCCAGCTCACCAGGACAGGGGACAACCTACAATGAGCAGTTCTTC. As protein: CASSPGQGTTYNEQFF.

For the CDR3, the DNA is TGTGCCAGCAACCTTAGCGGCAACTCCTACGAGCAGTACTTC. This codes for CASNLSGNSYEQYF. The chain combines TRBV6-1 with TRBJ2-7; possible D gene TRBD2, 6 bases. Germline loops: CDR1 MNHNS, CDR2 SASEGT. This CDR3 spans 14 amino acids. Trimming shortened V by 7 bases and J by 0 bases, and 13 bases separated the two germline ends.

The chain couples TRBV5-1 to TRBJ2-2; 11 bases fit TRBD2. V gave up 2 bases and J gave up 1 base; unmatched junction bases: 4. The germline V gene encodes CDR1 SGHRS and CDR2 YFSETQ. The CDR3 length is 17 residues. CDR3 bases: TGCGCCAGCAGCTTACTGACTAGCGGGGTGAACACCGGGGAGCTGTTTTTT. It specifies CASSLLTSGVNTGELFF. The complete variable domain, with remaining parts taken from reference TRBV5-1 and TRBJ2-2, reads KAGVTQTPRYLIKTRGQQVTLSCSPISGHRSVSWYQQTPGQGLQFLFEYFSETQRNKGNFPGRFSGRQFSNSRSEMNVSTLELGDSALYLCASSLLTSGVNTGELFFGEGSRLTVL.

The chain recombines TRBV5-1 with TRBJ1-2; D gene ambiguous. The CDR3 has 15 amino acids. Trimming took off 4 bases at V and 8 bases at J, with 21 bases between the two ends. CDR1 and CDR2 (germline): SGHRS, YFSETQ. The CDR3 spells CASSPGREGPRGYTF. CDR3 DNA: TGCGCCAGCAGCCCTGGGCGTGAGGGCCCAAGGGGCTACACCTTC.

This clone has more than one count but fewer than ten. The chain employs TRBV7-6 and TRBJ2-5; 8 bases are shared with TRBD2. The CDR3 is 18 residues long. J was trimmed by 2 bases and V by 0 bases; bases with no gene match: 11. Germline V lookup: CDR1 SGHVS, CDR2 FNYEAQ. CDR3 amino acids: CASSLAPGSGSRQETQYF. The CDR3 coding sequence is TGTGCCAGCAGCTTAGCCCCAGGGAGCGGGAGCCGACAAGAGACCCAGTACTTC.

The genes are TRBV5-1 and TRBJ2-1, with D hard to call. The ends were cut back, 4 bases at V and 7 bases at J, with 24 bases in the middle. This CDR3 region has 17 residues. Germline assignment: CDR1 SGHRS and CDR2 YFSETQ. The CDR3 DNA follows: TGCGCCAGCAGCCCGACCCCTGAGACCGCTTCGCGGAATGAGCAGTTCTTC. Its protein is CASSPTPETASRNEQFF.

This clone was seen once. Its ends do not fully match the called genes, so a read error is possible. The chain has TRBV25-1 and TRBJ2-2; TRBD1 or TRBD2 may be the D gene (5 bases each). Looked up from germline, CDR1 is MGHDK and CDR2 is SYGVNS. The CDR3 totals 14 residues. CDR3 sequence reads: CASRELGVTGELFF. CDR3 coding DNA: TGTGCCAGCCGTGAACTAGGGGTCACCGGGGAGCTGTTTTTT.

The chain employs TRBV15 and TRBJ2-7, with TRBD1 matching 7 bases. CDR3 length equals 13 residues. Unmatched junction bases numbered 0, after V lost 1 base and J lost 3 bases. The V gene's germline CDR1 is LNHNV and CDR2 YYDKDF (reference sequence). The chain's CDR3 is CATSRGDSYEQYF. The CDR3 region has the DNA TGTGCCACCAGCAGAGGGGACAGCTACGAGCAGTACTTC.

This chain's CDR3 is CATQGAQGYTEAFF. CDR3 sequence (DNA): TGTGCCACACAGGGGGCCCAGGGGTACACTGAAGCTTTCTTT. The genes are TRBV11-3 and TRBJ1-1, with TRBD1 identical over 9 bases. V lost 10 bases to trimming and J lost 3 bases; unmatched junction nucleotides: 9. Per germline, CDR1 SGHNT and CDR2 YENEEA. The CDR3 covers 14 residues. The full variable domain, rest sourced from reference TRBV11-3 and TRBJ1-1, is EAGVVQSPRYKIIEKKQPVAFWCNPISGHNTLYWYLQNLGQGPELLIRYENEEAVDDSQLPKDRFSAERLKGVDSTLKIQPAELGDSAVYLCATQGAQGYTEAFFGQGTRLTVV.

In DNA, the CDR3 is TGTGCCAGCACCCTCTTGACAGGGGTGAACTATGGCTACACCTTC. Protein: CASTLLTGVNYGYTF. V usage is TRBV28 and J usage is TRBJ1-2; 8 nucleotides align to TRBD1. The CDR3 consists of 15 residues. The V gene's germline CDR1 is MDHEN and CDR2 SYDVKM. Trimming at V came to 7 bases and at J to 2 bases, leaving 9 bases not matched to a gene.

This clone is a singleton in its sample. The V call is TRBV9, the J call TRBJ2-1; 14 bases fit TRBD2. The CDR3 consists of 16 residues. Unmatched junction bases numbered 7, after V lost 4 bases and J lost 7 bases. CDR1 and CDR2 from the germline V gene are SGDLS and YYNGEE. The CDR3 DNA follows: TGTGCCAGCAGCCCGACTAGCGGGAGGGCCGGTAATGAGCAGTTCTTC. It specifies CASSPTSGRAGNEQFF.

This clone is classed as medium-sized. The rearrangement uses TRBV6-4 and TRBJ2-3; TRBD2 is a possible D gene (6 bases). V shed 1 base and J shed 4 bases, with 12 bases lying between them. CDR1 is MRHNA and CDR2 is SNTAGT in the germline V gene. CDR3 size: 15 residues. CDR3 DNA sequence: TGTGCCAGCAGTGACTTCAGTGGAGGGCCAGATACGCAGTATTTT. Encoded protein: CASSDFSGGPDTQYF.

This rearrangement joins TRBV9 to TRBJ2-2, with a weak D call TRBD1 (5 bases). The V gene lost 1 base and the J gene lost 7 bases, with 11 bases spanning the gap. The CDR3 has 14 amino acids. Germline loops: CDR1 SGDLS, CDR2 YYNGEE. CDR3 sequence: CASSVSRANGELFF. For the CDR3, the DNA is TGTGCCAGCAGCGTATCCAGGGCGAACGGGGAGCTGTTTTTT. Together with reference TRBV9 and TRBJ2-2, the CDR3 gives the full variable domain: DSGVTQTPKHLITATGQRVTLRCSPRSGDLSVYWYQQSLDQGLQFLIQYYNGEERAKGNILERFSAQQFPDLHSELNLSSLELGDSALYFCASSVSRANGELFFGEGSRLTVL.

Details on this clone: Relative to the germline gene, one junction end is altered; a read error may explain this. The rearrangement joins TRBV27 to TRBJ1-4; 9 bases fit TRBD1. CDR3 length: 16 amino acids. Germline CDR1 and CDR2: MNHEY and SMNVEV (reference sequence). The CDR3 DNA sequence: TGTGCCAGTAAAGATGGCGGGACAGGGACTATTGAAAAACTGTTTTTT. Translating gives CASKDGGTGTIEKLFF.

The CDR3 region is CASSPNPGGKETQYF. The CDR3 DNA reads TGTGCCAGCAGCCCCAACCCGGGCGGGAAAGAGACCCAGTACTTC. The V and J genes are TRBV7-9 and TRBJ2-5; possible D gene TRBD2, 6 bases. The CDR3 extends over 15 amino acids. Germline CDR1 is SEHNR and CDR2 is FQNEAQ (reference sequence). Trimming took off 5 bases at V and 3 bases at J, with 16 bases between the two ends.

This clone appeared many times. The rearrangement uses TRBV6-4 and TRBJ1-1, with TRBD1 matching over 11 bases. The CDR3 consists of 14 residues. Germline V gene data show CDR1 as MRHNA and CDR2 as SNTAGT. J was trimmed by 4 bases and V by 2 bases; bases with no gene match: 0. CDR3 in amino acids: CASSDGQGATEAFF. CDR3 in DNA: TGTGCCAGCAGTGACGGACAGGGGGCCACTGAAGCTTTCTTT.